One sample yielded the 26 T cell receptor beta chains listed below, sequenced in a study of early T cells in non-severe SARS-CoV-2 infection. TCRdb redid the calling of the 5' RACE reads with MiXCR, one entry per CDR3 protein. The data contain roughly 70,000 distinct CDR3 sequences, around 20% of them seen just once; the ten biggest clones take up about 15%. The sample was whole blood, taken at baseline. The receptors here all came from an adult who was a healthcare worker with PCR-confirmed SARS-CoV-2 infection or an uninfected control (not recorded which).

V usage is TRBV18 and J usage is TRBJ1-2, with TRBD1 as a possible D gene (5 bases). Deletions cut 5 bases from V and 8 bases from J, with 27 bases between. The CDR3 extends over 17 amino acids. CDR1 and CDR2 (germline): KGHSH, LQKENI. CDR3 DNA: TGTGCCAGCTCATCAGATGTCCGGGGCGCCGAAGTCGAGGGCTACACCTTC. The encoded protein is CASSSDVRGAEVEGYTF.

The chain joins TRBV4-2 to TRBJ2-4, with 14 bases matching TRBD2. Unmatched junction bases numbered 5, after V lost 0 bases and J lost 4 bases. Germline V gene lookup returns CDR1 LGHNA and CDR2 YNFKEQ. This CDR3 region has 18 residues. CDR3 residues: CASSQETGLAGGKNIQYF. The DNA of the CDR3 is TGTGCCAGCAGCCAAGAGACAGGACTAGCGGGGGGAAAAAACATTCAGTACTTC.

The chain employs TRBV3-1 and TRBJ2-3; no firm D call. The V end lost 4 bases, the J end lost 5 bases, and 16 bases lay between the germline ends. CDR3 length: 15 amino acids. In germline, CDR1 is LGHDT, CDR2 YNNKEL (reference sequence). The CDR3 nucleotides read TGTGCCAGCAGCCTCAGTTTGGCTTTGGAAGATACGCAGTATTTT. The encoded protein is CASSLSLALEDTQYF.

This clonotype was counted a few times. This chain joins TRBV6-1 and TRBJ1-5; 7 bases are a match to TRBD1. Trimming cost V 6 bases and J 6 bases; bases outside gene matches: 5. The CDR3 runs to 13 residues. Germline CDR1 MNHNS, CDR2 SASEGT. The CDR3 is CASSQTGTQPQHF. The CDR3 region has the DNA TGTGCCAGCAGCCAGACAGGGACTCAGCCCCAGCATTTT.

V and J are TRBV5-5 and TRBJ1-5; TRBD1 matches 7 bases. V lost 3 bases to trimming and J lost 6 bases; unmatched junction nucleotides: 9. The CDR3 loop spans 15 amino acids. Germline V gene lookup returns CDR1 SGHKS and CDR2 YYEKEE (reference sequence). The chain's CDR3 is CASSWGQSRGQPQHF. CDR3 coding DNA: TGTGCCAGCAGCTGGGGACAGTCCCGAGGTCAGCCCCAGCATTTT.

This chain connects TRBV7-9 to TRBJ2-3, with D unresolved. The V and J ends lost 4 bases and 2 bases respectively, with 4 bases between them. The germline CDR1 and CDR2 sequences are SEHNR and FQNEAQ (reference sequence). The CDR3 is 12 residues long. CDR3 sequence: CASSSTTDTQYF. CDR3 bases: TGTGCCAGCAGCTCGACCACAGATACGCAGTATTTT.

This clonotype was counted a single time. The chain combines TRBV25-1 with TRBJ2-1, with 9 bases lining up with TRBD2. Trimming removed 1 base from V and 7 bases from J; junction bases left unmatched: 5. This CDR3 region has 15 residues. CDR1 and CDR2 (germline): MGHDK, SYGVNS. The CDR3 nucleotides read TGTGCCAGCAGTGAATCAATAGCGGGGGCGAATGAGCAGTTCTTC. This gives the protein CASSESIAGANEQFF. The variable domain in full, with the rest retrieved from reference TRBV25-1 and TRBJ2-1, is EADIYQTPRYLVIGTGKKITLECSQTMGHDKMYWYQQDPGMELHLIHYSYGVNSTEKGDLSSESTVSRIRTEHFPLTLESARPSHTSQYLCASSESIAGANEQFFGPGTRLTVL.

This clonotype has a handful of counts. DNA of the CDR3: TGTGCCAGCAGCGTAATAGCGAGCAATGAGCAGTTCTTC. This translates into CASSVIASNEQFF. The chain is built from TRBV7-2 and TRBJ2-1; possible D gene TRBD2, 5 bases. Germline CDR1 and CDR2: SGHTA and FQGNSA. The CDR3 is 13 amino acids. Trimming stripped 5 bases from V and 6 bases from J, with 11 bases between.

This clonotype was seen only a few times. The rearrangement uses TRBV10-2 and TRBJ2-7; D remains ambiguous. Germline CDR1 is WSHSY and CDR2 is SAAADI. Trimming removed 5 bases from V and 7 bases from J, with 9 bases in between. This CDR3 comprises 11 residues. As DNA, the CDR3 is TGCGCCAGCAGTCTTAGCCTGGAGCAGTACTTC. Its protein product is CASSLSLEQYF.

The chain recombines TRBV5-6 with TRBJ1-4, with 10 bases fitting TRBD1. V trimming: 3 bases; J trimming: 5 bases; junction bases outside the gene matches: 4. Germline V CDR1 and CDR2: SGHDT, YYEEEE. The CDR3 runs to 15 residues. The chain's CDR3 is CASSSRTGGNEKLFF. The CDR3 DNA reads TGTGCCAGCAGCTCCCGGACAGGGGGAAATGAAAAACTGTTTTTT.

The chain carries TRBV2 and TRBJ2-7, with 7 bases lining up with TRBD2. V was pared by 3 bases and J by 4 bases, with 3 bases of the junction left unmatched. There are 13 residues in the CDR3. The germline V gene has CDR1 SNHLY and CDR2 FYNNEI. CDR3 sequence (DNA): TGTGCCAGCAGTGACGTCGGGGGGTACGAGCAGTACTTC. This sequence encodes CASSDVGGYEQYF. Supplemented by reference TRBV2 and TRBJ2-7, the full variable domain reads EPEVTQTPSHQVTQMGQEVILRCVPISNHLYFYWYRQILGQKVEFLVSFYNNEISEKSEIFDDQFSVERPDGSNFTLKIRSTKLEDSAMYFCASSDVGGYEQYFGPGTRLTVT.

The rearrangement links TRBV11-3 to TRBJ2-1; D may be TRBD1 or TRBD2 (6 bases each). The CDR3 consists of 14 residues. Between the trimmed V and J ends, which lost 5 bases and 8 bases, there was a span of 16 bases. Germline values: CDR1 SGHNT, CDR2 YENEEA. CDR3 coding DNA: TGTGCCAGCAGCCCAGGAGGGGGGCGCGATGAGCAGTTCTTC. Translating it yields CASSPGGGRDEQFF. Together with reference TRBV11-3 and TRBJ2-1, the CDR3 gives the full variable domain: EAGVVQSPRYKIIEKKQPVAFWCNPISGHNTLYWYLQNLGQGPELLIRYENEEAVDDSQLPKDRFSAERLKGVDSTLKIQPAELGDSAVYLCASSPGGGRDEQFFGPGTRLTVL.

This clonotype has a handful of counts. The CDR3 is CSVESVTSYEQYF. The CDR3 coding sequence is TGCAGCGTTGAGTCGGTGACCTCCTACGAGCAGTACTTC. This chain uses TRBV29-1 with TRBJ2-7; D is undetermined. The V gene's germline CDR1 is SQVTM and CDR2 ANQGSEA. Trimming cost V 3 bases and J 0 bases, with 9 bases left between them. The CDR3 contains 13 residues.

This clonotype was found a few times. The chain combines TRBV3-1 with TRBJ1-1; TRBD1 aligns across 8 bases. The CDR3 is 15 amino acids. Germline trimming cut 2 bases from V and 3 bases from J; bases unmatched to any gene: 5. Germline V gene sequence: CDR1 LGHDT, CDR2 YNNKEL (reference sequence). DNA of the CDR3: TGTGCCAGCAGCCAACAGGGGGCTGGGGACACTGAAGCTTTCTTT. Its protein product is CASSQQGAGDTEAFF.

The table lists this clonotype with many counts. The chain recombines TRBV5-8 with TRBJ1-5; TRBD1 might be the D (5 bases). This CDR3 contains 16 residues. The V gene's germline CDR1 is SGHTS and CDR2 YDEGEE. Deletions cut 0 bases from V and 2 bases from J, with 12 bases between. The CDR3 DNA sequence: TGTGCCAGCAGCTTGGGGGACGGGCTTGGCAATCAGCCCCAGCATTTT. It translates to CASSLGDGLGNQPQHF.

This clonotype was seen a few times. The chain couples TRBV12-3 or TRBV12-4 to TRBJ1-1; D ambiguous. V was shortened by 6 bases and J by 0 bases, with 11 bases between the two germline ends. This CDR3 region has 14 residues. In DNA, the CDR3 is TGTGCCAGCAGCTGGGGTTCCATGAACACTGAAGCTTTCTTT. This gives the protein CASSWGSMNTEAFF.

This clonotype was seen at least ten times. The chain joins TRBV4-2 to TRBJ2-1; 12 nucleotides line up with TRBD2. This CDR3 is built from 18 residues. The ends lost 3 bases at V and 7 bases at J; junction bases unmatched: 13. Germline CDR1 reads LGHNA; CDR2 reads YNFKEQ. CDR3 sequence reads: CASSHPVPSGGAMNEQFF. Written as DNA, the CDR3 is TGTGCCAGCAGCCACCCTGTCCCTAGCGGGGGGGCCATGAATGAGCAGTTCTTC.

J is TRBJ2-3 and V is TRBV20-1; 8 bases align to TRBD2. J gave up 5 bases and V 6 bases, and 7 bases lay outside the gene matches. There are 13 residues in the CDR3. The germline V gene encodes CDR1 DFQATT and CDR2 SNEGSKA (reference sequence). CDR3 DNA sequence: TGCAGTGCCAACCGGGGGGGCGGAGATACGCAGTATTTT. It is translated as CSANRGGGDTQYF.

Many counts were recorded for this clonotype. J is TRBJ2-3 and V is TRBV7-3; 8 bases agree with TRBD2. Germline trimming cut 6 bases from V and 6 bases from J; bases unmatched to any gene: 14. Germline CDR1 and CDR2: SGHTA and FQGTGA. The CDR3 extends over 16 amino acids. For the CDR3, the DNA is TGTGCCAGCAGTCCCGAACTAGCGGTTCAACCGGATACGCAGTATTTT. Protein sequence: CASSPELAVQPDTQYF.

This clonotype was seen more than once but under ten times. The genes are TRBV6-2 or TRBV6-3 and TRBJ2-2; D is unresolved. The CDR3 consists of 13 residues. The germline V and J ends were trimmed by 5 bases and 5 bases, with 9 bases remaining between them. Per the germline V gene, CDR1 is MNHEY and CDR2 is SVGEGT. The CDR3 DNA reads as TGTGCCAGCAGTGTCCTCCTAACCGGGGAGCTGTTTTTT. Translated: CASSVLLTGELFF.

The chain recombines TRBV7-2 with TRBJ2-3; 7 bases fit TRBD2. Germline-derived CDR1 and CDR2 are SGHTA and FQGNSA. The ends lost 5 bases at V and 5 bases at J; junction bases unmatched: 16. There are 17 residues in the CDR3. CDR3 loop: CASSLSGLAVQIDTQYF. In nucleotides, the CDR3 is TGTGCCAGCAGCCTCAGCGGGCTAGCGGTTCAGATAGATACGCAGTATTTT. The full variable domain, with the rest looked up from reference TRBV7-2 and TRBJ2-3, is GAGVSQSPSNKVTEKGKDVELRCDPISGHTALYWYRQSLGQGLEFLIYFQGNSAPDKSGLPSDRFSAERTGGSVSTLTIQRTQQEDSAVYLCASSLSGLAVQIDTQYFGPGTRLTVL.

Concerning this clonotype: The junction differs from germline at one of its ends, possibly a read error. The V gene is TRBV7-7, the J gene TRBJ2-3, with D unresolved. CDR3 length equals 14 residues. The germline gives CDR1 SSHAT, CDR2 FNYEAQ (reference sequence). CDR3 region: CVSSLDSSTDTQYF. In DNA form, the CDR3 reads TGTGTCAGCAGCTTAGACTCAAGCACAGATACGCAGTATTTT.

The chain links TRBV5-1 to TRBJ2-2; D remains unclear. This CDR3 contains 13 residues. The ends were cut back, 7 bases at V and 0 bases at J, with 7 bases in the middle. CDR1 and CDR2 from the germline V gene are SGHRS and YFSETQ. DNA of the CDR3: TGCGCCAGCTCCAGCGCGAACACCGGGGAGCTGTTTTTT. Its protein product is CASSSANTGELFF.

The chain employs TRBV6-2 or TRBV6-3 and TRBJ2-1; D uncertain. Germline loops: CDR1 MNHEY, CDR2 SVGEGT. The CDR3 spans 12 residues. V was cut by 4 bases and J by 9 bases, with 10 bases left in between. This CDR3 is CASSSTVGEQFF. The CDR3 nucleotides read TGTGCCAGCAGTTCCACGGTTGGTGAGCAGTTCTTC.

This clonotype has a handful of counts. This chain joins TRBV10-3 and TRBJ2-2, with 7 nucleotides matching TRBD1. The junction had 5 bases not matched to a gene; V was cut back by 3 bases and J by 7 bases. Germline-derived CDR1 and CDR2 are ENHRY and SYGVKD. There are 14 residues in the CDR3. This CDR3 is CAISEVGGIGELFF. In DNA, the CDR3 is TGTGCCATCAGTGAAGTAGGGGGCATCGGGGAGCTGTTTTTT.

DNA of the CDR3: TGTGCCAGCAGTTACTCGAGAAGGGGGCTGGGCACTGAAGCTTTCTTT. Its protein product is CASSYSRRGLGTEAFF. The gene calls are TRBV6-5 and TRBJ1-1; 7 bases align to TRBD1. Trimming took 0 bases from V and 4 from J; bases not matched to a gene: 8. The V gene's germline CDR1 is MNHEY and CDR2 SVGAGI. There are 16 residues in the CDR3.